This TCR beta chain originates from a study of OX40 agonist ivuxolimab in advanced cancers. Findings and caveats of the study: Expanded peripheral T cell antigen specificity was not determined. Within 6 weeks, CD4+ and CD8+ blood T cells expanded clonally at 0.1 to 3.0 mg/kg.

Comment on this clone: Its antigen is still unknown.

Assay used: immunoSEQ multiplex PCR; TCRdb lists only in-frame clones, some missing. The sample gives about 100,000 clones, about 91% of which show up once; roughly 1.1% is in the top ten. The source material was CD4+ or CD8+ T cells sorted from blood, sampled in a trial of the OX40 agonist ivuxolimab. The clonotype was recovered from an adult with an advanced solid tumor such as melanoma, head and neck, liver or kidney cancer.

The CDR3 protein is CATRLLNTEAFF. For the CDR3, the DNA is TGTGCCACCCGTCTTCTGAACACTGAAGCTTTCTTT. This chain links TRBV28 with TRBJ1-1; D not resolved. Germline loops: CDR1 MDHEN, CDR2 SYDVKM. This CDR3 spans 12 amino acids. The V and J ends lost 10 bases and 0 bases respectively, with 9 bases between them.